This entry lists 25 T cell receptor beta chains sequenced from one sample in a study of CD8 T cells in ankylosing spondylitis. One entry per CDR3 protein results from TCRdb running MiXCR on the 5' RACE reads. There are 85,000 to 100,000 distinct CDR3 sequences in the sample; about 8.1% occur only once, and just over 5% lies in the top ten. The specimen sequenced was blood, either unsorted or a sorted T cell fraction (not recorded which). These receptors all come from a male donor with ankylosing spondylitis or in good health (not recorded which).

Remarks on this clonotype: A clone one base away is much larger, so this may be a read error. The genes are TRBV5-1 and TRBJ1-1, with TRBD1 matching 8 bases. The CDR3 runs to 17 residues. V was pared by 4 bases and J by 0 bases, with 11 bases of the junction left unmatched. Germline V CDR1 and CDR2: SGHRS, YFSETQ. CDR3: CASSRTNTGGMNTEAFF. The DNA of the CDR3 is TGCGCCAGCAGCCGAACCAATACAGGGGGAATGAACACTGAAGCTTTCTTT.

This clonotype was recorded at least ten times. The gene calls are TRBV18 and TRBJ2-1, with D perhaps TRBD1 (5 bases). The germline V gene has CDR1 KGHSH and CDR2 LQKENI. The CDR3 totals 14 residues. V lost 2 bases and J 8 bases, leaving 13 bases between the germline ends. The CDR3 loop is CASSPNAGIDEQFF. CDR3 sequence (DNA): TGTGCCAGCTCACCAAACGCAGGGATCGATGAGCAGTTCTTC.

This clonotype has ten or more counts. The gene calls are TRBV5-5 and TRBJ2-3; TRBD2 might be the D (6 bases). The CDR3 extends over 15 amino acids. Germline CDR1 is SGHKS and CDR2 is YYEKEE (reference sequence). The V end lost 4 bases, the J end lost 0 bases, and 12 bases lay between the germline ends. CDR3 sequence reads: CASSPEGYSTDTQYF. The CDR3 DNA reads TGTGCCAGCAGCCCGGAGGGGTACAGCACAGATACGCAGTATTTT.

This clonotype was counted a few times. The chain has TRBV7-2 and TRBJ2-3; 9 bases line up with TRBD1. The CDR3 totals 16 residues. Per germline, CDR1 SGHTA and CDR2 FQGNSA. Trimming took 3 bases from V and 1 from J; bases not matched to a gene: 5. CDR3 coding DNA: TGTGCCAGCAGCTTCACAGGGGGCGCCGGCACAGATACGCAGTATTTT. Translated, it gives CASSFTGGAGTDTQYF.

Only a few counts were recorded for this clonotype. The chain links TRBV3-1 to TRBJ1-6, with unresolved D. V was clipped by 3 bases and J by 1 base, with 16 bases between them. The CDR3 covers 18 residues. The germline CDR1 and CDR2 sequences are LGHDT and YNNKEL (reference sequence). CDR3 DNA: TGTGCCAGCAGCCACGAAAAAAGGGCGCGATCCTATAATTCACCCCTCCACTTT. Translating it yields CASSHEKRARSYNSPLHF.

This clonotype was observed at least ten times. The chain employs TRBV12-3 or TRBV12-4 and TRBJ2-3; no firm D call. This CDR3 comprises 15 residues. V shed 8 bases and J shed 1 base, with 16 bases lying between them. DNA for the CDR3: TGTGCCAGCCTCTACGCTAGATCACGCACAGATACGCAGTATTTT. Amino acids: CASLYARSRTDTQYF.

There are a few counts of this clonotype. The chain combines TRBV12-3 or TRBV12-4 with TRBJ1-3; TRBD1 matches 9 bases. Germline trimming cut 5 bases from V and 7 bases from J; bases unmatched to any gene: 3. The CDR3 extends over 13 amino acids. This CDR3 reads CASSLGQGNTIYF. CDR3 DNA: TGTGCCAGCAGTCTAGGACAGGGGAACACCATATATTTT.

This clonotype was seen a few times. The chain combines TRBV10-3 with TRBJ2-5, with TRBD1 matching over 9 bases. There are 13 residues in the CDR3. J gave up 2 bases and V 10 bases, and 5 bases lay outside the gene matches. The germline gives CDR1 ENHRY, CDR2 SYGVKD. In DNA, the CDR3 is TGTGCCACGGGACAGGGTAGACAAGAGACCCAGTACTTC. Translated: CATGQGRQETQYF.

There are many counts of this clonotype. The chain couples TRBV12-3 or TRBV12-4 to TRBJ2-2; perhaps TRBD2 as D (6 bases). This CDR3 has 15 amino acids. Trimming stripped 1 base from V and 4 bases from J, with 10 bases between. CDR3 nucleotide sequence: TGTGCCAGCAGTTTAGGGACTATTCCCACCGGGGAGCTGTTTTTT. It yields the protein CASSLGTIPTGELFF.

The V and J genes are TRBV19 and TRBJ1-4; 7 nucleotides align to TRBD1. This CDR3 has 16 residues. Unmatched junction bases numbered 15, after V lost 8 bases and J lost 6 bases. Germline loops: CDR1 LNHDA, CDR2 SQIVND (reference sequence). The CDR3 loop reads CASQRGGGIGDEKLFF. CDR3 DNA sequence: TGTGCCAGTCAAAGGGGAGGGGGCATCGGTGATGAAAAACTGTTTTTT.

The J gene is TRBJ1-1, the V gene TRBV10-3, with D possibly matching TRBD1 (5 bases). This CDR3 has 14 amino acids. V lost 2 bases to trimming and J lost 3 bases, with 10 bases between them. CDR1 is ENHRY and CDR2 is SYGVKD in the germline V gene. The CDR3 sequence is CAISEGRGDTEAFF. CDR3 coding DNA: TGTGCCATCAGTGAGGGTCGAGGGGACACTGAAGCTTTCTTT.

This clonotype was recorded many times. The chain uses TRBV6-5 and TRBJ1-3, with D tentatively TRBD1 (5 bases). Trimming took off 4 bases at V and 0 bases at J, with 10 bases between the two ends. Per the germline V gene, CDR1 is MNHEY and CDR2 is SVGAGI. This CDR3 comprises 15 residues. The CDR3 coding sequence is TGTGCCAGCAGTTTACAGGCGAACTCTGGAAACACCATATATTTT. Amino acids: CASSLQANSGNTIYF.

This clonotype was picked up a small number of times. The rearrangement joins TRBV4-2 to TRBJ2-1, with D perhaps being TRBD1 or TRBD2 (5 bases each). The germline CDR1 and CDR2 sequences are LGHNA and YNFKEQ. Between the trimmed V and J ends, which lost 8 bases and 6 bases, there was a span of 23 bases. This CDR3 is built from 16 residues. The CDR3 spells CASASPPGRTSNEQFF. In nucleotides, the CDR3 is TGTGCCAGCGCTTCTCCCCCGGGACGGACTTCCAATGAGCAGTTCTTC.

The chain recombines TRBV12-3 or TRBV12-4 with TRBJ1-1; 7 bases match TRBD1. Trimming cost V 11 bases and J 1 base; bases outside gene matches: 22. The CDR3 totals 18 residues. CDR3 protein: CAFSLEWSPGQWNTEAFF. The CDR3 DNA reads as TGTGCCTTCAGTTTAGAGTGGAGTCCGGGACAGTGGAACACTGAAGCTTTCTTT.

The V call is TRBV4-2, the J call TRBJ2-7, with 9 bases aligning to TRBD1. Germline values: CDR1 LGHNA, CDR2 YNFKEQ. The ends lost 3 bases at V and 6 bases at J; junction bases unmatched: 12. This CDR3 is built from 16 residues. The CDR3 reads CASSHEPGQGFGEQYF. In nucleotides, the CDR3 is TGTGCCAGCAGCCATGAGCCGGGACAGGGATTTGGCGAGCAGTACTTC.

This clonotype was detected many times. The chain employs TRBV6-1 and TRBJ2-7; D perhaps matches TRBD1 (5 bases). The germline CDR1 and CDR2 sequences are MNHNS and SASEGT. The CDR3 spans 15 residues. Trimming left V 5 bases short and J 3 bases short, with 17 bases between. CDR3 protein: CASSPAGYSIYEQYF. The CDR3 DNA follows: TGTGCCAGCAGTCCGGCAGGGTATTCGATCTACGAGCAGTACTTC.

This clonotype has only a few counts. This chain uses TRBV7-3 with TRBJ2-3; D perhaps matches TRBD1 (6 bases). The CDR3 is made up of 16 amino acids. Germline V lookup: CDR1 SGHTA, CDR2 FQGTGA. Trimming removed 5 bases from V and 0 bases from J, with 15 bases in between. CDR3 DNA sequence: TGTGCCAGCAGCCAAGAGGGACAACGGAGCACAGATACGCAGTATTTT. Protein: CASSQEGQRSTDTQYF.

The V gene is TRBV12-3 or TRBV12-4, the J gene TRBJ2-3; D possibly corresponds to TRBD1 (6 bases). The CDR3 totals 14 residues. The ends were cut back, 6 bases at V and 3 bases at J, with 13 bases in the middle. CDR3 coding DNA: TGTGCCAGCAGCTCCGCACAGGGAACAGATACGCAGTATTTT. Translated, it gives CASSSAQGTDTQYF.

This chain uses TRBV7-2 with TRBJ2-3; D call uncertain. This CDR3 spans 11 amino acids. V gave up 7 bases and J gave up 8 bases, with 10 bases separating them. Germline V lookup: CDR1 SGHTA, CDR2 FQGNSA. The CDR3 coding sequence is TGTGCCAGCATGCTTTCCGGTACGCAGTATTTT. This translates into CASMLSGTQYF. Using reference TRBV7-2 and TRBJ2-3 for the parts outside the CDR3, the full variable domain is GAGVSQSPSNKVTEKGKDVELRCDPISGHTALYWYRQSLGQGLEFLIYFQGNSAPDKSGLPSDRFSAERTGGSVSTLTIQRTQQEDSAVYLCASMLSGTQYFGPGTRLTVL.

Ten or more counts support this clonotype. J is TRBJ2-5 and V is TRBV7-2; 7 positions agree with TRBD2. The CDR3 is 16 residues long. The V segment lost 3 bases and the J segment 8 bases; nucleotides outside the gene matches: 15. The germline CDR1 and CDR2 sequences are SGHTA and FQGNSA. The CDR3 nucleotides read TGTGCCAGCAGCTTCCCCGAAGCGGGGTTCCACGGAACCCAGTACTTC. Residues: CASSFPEAGFHGTQYF.

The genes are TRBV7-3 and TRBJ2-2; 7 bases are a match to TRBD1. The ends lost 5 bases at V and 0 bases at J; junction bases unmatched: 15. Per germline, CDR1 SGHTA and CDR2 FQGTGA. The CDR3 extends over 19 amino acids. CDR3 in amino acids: CASSTQPLGTASNTGELFF. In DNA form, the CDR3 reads TGTGCCAGCAGCACCCAACCCTTGGGGACAGCCTCGAACACCGGGGAGCTGTTTTTT.

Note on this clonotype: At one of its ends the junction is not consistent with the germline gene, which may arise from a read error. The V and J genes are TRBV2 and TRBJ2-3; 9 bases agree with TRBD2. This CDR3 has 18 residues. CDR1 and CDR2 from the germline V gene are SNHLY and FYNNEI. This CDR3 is CTSSPSGGPYYSTDTQYF. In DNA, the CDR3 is TGTACCAGCAGTCCCAGCGGGGGGCCTTACTACAGCACAGATACGCAGTATTTT.

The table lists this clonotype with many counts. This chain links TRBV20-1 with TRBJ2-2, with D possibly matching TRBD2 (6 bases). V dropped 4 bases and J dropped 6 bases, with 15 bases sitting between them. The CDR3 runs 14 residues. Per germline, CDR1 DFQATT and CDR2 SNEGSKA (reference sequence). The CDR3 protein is CSAKEGVKAGELFF. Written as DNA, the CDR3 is TGCAGTGCTAAGGAGGGAGTTAAAGCCGGGGAGCTGTTTTTT.

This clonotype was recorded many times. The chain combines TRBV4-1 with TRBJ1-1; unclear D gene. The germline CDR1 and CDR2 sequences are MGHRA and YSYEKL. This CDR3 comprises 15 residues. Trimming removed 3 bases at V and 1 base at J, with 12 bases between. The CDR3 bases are TGCGCCAGCAGCCAGGTTGGACGAGGGAACACTGAAGCTTTCTTT. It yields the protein CASSQVGRGNTEAFF.

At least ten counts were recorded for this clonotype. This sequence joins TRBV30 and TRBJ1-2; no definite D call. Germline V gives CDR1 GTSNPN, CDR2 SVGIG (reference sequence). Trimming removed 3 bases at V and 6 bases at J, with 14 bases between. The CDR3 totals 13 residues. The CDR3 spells CAWRVGGADGYTF. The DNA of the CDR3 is TGTGCCTGGAGAGTCGGCGGAGCGGATGGCTACACCTTC.